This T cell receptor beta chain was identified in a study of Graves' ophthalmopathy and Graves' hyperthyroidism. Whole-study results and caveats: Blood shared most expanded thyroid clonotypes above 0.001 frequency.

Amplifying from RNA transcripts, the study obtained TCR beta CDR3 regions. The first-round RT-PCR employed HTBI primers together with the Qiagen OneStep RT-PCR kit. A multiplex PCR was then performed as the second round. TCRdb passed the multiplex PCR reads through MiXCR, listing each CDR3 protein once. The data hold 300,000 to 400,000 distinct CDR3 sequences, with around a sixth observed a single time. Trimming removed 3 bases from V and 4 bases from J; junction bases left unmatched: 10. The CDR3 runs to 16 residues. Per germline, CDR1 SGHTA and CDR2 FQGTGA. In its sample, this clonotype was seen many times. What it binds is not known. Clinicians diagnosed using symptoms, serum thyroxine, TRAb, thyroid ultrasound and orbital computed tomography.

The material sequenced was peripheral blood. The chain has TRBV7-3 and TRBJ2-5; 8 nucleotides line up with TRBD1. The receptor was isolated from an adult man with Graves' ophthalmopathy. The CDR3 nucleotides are TGTGCCAGCAGCTTGTTAGGACAGGGTCTGGGAGAGACCCAGTACTTC. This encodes CASSLLGQGLGETQYF.